This T cell receptor beta chain was obtained from a study of tumor-infiltrating lymphocytes in primary liver carcinoma. General study points: A significantly higher top-250-clone fraction was recorded for tumors than for blood (p = 0.039).

The CDR3 is 12 amino acids. Germline CDR1 SGHKS, CDR2 YYEKEE (reference sequence). The V end was cut by 2 bases, the J end by 5 bases, with 7 bases between. This clonotype was observed at least ten times. Its specificity is unknown. From around 500 ng of total RNA, TCR beta-specific cDNA was reverse-transcribed using a constant-region primer. Slightly modified ARM-PCR with three nested multiplex PCR rounds yielded TCR beta libraries. The first two PCR rounds used TRBV1-TRBV30 primers with a Cbeta primer, roughly 10 cycles each. TCRdb re-derived calls from the multiplex PCR reads in MiXCR, one entry per CDR3 protein. The table has fewer than 150,000 distinct CDR3 sequences, 50% to 65% seen once. Extraction of RNA together with DNA used about 17-30 mg of unsorted bulk tissue.

The sample consisted of liver tumor tissue from sampling region 1. The subset was: tumor region T1, superior pole. The receptor comes from a woman aged 60-75 years with primary liver carcinoma and hepatitis B virus infection. The chain is built from TRBV5-5 and TRBJ1-1; TRBD1 is a possible D gene (5 bases). CDR3: CASSFGGTEAFF. CDR3 DNA sequence: TGTGCCAGCAGCTTTGGGGGAACTGAAGCTTTCTTT.